Below, 16 T cell receptor beta chains from the same sample are listed, as sequenced in a study of control samples from healthy donors and cancer patients. TCRdb's table, derived via immunoSEQ multiplex PCR, lists solely in-frame clones and lacks some. The data hold about 140,000 clones, with 85% to 95% observed a single time. The sample taken for sequencing was blood. These receptors were collected from a man aged 35 to 55 in good health.

This clone was seen just once. This chain connects TRBV30 to TRBJ1-1, with TRBD1 matching 7 bases. Trimming at V came to 4 bases and at J to 8 bases, leaving 10 bases not matched to a gene. This CDR3 comprises 13 residues. The V gene's germline CDR1 is GTSNPN and CDR2 SVGIG (reference sequence). CDR3 protein: CAWNTKRTGEAFF. The CDR3 nucleotides are TGTGCCTGGAACACAAAAAGGACAGGCGAAGCTTTCTTT.

In this sample, this clone turned up a few times. The CDR3 DNA follows: TGTGCCAGCAGTTACGTACAGACCGCGGAAAAACTGTTTTTT. Its translation: CASSYVQTAEKLFF. The V gene is TRBV6-5, the J gene TRBJ1-4; D call uncertain. Per germline, CDR1 MNHEY and CDR2 SVGAGI. V lost 2 bases to trimming and J lost 8 bases, with 12 bases between them. The CDR3 extends over 14 amino acids.

This chain joins TRBV7-2 and TRBJ2-1, with D tentatively TRBD1 (5 bases). With 1 base removed from V and 4 bases from J, the gap between germline ends came to 8 bases. This CDR3 is built from 14 residues. Germline V gene lookup returns CDR1 SGHTA and CDR2 FQGNSA. The CDR3 nucleotides read TGTGCCAGCAGCTTAGGACAGCTATACAATGAGCAGTTCTTC. Residues: CASSLGQLYNEQFF.

V gene TRBV9 combines with J gene TRBJ2-2; D possibly corresponds to TRBD1 (5 bases). Germline lookup yields CDR1 SGDLS and CDR2 YYNGEE. The V gene lost 0 bases and the J gene lost 2 bases, with 23 bases spanning the gap. This CDR3 is built from 20 residues. In DNA form, the CDR3 reads TGTGCCAGCAGCGTAGGTTGGGGCCGGGCCCTCCGTTTTAACACCGGGGAGCTGTTTTTT. It specifies CASSVGWGRALRFNTGELFF.

The chain links TRBV9 to TRBJ2-5, with D possibly being TRBD2 (6 bases). V lost 4 bases and J 0 bases, leaving 13 bases between the germline ends. Germline CDR1 SGDLS, CDR2 YYNGEE. This CDR3 has 15 amino acids. The CDR3 DNA reads as TGTGCCAGCAGCCCGGGGGAGGACGACCAAGAGACCCAGTACTTC. Translation gives CASSPGEDDQETQYF.

The chain employs TRBV7-2 and TRBJ2-1; D not certain. The V gene's germline CDR1 is SGHTA and CDR2 FQGNSA. The CDR3 has 13 amino acids. Trimming took 5 bases from V and 1 from J, leaving 6 bases between them. The CDR3 protein is CASSIGSYNEQFF. The CDR3 nucleotides are TGTGCCAGCAGCATAGGTTCCTACAATGAGCAGTTCTTC.

The chain joins TRBV5-4 to TRBJ1-1; possible D gene TRBD1, 6 bases. Looked up from germline, CDR1 is SGHNT and CDR2 is YYREEE (reference sequence). The V end lost 3 bases, the J end lost 3 bases, and 9 bases lay between the germline ends. CDR3 size: 13 residues. CDR3 DNA sequence: TGTGCCAGCAGCTCCAACAGGGACACTGAAGCTTTCTTT. It translates to CASSSNRDTEAFF.

V and J are TRBV27 and TRBJ1-4; a weak D match, TRBD1 (6 bases). The V end lost 5 bases, the J end lost 4 bases, and 14 bases lay between the germline ends. Germline CDR1 reads MNHEY; CDR2 reads SMNVEV (reference sequence). The CDR3 totals 15 residues. CDR3 in DNA: TGTGCCAGCAGTACCAGGACAGCCTTTAATGAAAAACTGTTTTTT. Protein product: CASSTRTAFNEKLFF. The whole variable domain, filled in from reference TRBV27 and TRBJ1-4, reads EAQVTQNPRYLITVTGKKLTVTCSQNMNHEYMSWYRQDPGLGLRQIYYSMNVEVTDKGDVPEGYKVSRKEKRNFPLILESPSPNQTSLYFCASSTRTAFNEKLFFGSGTQLSVL.

J is TRBJ2-7 and V is TRBV9, with D possibly TRBD2 on 6 matching bases. The V gene lost 0 bases and the J gene lost 3 bases, with 13 bases spanning the gap. The CDR3 totals 15 residues. Germline V gene data show CDR1 as SGDLS and CDR2 as YYNGEE. The DNA of the CDR3 is TGTGCCAGCAGCGTAGATGGTAGCGGAAGCTACGAGCAGTACTTC. Residues: CASSVDGSGSYEQYF.

The V and J genes are TRBV3-1 (or the pseudogene TRBV3-2) and TRBJ2-2; unclear D gene. The germline gives CDR1 LGHDT, CDR2 YNNKEL (reference sequence). The CDR3 has 17 amino acids. V lost 0 bases to trimming and J lost 3 bases, with 14 bases between them. In DNA, the CDR3 is TGTGCCAGCAGCCAAGATCCCGTAAAAGGTTACACCGGGGAGCTGTTTTTT. Translating it yields CASSQDPVKGYTGELFF.

The CDR3 region is CASSLGINTGELFF. In nucleotides, the CDR3 is TGTGCCAGCAGCCTCGGAATCAACACCGGGGAGCTGTTTTTT. V and J are TRBV11-3 and TRBJ2-2; D is uncertain. Germline CDR1 and CDR2: SGHNT and YENEEA. The V gene lost 5 bases and the J gene lost 2 bases, with 9 bases spanning the gap. The CDR3 has 14 amino acids.

The chain has TRBV3-1 (or the pseudogene TRBV3-2) and TRBJ1-6; D is unclear. From germline, CDR1 is LGHDT and CDR2 YNNKEL (reference sequence). There are 13 residues in the CDR3. V was pared by 0 bases and J by 6 bases, with 3 bases between. The CDR3 nucleotides are TGTGCCAGCAGCCAAGATGTTAATTCACCCCTCCACTTT. Translation gives CASSQDVNSPLHF.

This clone was seen only a few times. V gene TRBV6-5 combines with J gene TRBJ1-3; perhaps TRBD1 as D (6 bases). Trimming stripped 2 bases from V and 0 bases from J, with 11 bases between. This CDR3 is 16 amino acids long. Germline V gene sequence: CDR1 MNHEY, CDR2 SVGAGI. The CDR3 region has the DNA TGTGCCAGCAGTTACGCACAGGGTGGCTCTGGAAACACCATATATTTT. Translating it yields CASSYAQGGSGNTIYF.

The chain uses TRBV7-9 and TRBJ1-4; D is perhaps TRBD1 (5 bases). With 5 bases removed from V and 2 bases from J, the gap between germline ends came to 15 bases. The CDR3 covers 16 residues. Germline V gives CDR1 SEHNR, CDR2 FQNEAQ (reference sequence). This CDR3 is CASSPRRGATNEKLFF. The CDR3 nucleotides read TGTGCCAGCAGCCCTAGGAGAGGGGCCACTAATGAAAAACTGTTTTTT.

The V call is TRBV28, the J call TRBJ2-5; 11 nucleotides match TRBD2. CDR1 is MDHEN and CDR2 is SYDVKM in the germline V gene. The CDR3 consists of 14 residues. With V trimmed by 4 bases and J by 2 bases, 0 bases remained unmatched. This CDR3 is CASSWTSGQETQYF. The CDR3 region has the DNA TGTGCCAGCAGTTGGACTAGCGGGCAAGAGACCCAGTACTTC.

This rearrangement joins TRBV6-6 to TRBJ1-2; the D gene is possibly TRBD1 (5 bases). The CDR3 loop spans 13 amino acids. CDR1 and CDR2 (germline): MNHNY, SVGAGI (reference sequence). V was trimmed by 2 bases and J by 4 bases, leaving 8 bases between them. CDR3 protein: CASSYPGSYGYTF. DNA for the CDR3: TGTGCCAGCAGTTACCCAGGGAGCTATGGCTACACCTTC.